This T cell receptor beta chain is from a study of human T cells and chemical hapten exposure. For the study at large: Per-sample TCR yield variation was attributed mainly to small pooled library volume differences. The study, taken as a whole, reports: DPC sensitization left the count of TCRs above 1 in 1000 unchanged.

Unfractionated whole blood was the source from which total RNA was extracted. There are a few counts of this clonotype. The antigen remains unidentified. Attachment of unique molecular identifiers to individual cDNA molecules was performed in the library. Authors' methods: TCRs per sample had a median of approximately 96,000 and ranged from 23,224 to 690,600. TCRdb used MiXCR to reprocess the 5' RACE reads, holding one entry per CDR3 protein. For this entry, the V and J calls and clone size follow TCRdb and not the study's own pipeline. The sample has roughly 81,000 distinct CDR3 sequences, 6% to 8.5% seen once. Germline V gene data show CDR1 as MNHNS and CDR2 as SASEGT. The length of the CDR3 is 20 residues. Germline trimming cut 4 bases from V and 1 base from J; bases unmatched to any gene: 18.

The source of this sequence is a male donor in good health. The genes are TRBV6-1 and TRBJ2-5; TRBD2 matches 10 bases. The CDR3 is CASSGRGAGAGGPFQETQYF. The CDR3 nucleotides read TGTGCCAGCAGTGGAAGAGGGGCTGGAGCGGGAGGGCCCTTCCAAGAGACCCAGTACTTC.